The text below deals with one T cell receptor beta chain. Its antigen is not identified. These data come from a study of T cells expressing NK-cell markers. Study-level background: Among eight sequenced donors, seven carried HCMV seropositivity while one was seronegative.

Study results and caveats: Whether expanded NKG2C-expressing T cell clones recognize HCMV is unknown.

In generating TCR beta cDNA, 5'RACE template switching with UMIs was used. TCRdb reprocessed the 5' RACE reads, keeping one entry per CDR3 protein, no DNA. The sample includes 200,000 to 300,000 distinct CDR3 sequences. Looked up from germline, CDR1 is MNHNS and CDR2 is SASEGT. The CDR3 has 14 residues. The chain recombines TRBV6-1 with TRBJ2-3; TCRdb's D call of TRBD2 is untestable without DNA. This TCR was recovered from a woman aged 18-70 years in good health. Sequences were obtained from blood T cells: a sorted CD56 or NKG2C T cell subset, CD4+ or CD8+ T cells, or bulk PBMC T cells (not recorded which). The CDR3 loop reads CASGWSRGSDTQYF.